This record covers a single T cell receptor beta chain. The antigen remains undetermined. This sample is part of a study of T cell repertoires in cytomegalovirus infection. Across the whole study: Through public TCR beta signatures, both CMV infection and matching HLA type were indicated. Study-wide results and limits: Predominance within the ex vivo response was attributable to HLA-C-restricted CMV-specific TCR beta clonotypes. Carriage of CMV together with the relevant HLA was identifiable through cumulative public TCR beta family frequency.

TCRdb fed the reads into MiXCR, producing one record per CDR3 protein. The table shows approximately 140,000 distinct CDR3 sequences, with about 6.3% occurring only once. This receptor was obtained from a human donor in good health (CMV status not recorded). Some clones in this sample may be carry-over from other donors' samples. Sequencing input: PBMCs.

CDR3 nucleotide sequence: TGTGCCAGCAGGTTAACAAGGGAAAGCACAGATACGCAGTATTTT. Its protein product is CASRLTRESTDTQYF. V usage is TRBV2 and J usage is TRBJ2-3; D gene ambiguous. The CDR3 runs 15 residues. Germline V lookup: CDR1 SNHLY, CDR2 FYNNEI. V lost 6 bases to trimming and J lost 0 bases, with 13 bases between them.